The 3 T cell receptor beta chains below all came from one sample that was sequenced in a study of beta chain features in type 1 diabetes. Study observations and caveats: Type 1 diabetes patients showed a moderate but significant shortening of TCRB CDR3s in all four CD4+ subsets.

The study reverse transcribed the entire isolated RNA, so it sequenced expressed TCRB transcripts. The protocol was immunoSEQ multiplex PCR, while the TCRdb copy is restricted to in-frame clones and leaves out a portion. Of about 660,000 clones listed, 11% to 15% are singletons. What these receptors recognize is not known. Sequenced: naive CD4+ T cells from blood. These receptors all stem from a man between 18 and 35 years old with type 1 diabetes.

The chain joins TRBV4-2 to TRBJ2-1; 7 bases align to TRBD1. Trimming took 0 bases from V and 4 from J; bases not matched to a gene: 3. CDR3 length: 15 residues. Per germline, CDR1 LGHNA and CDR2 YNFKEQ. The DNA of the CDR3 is TGTGCCAGCAGCCAAGAAGGGGGCCGATACAATGAGCAGTTCTTC. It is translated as CASSQEGGRYNEQFF.

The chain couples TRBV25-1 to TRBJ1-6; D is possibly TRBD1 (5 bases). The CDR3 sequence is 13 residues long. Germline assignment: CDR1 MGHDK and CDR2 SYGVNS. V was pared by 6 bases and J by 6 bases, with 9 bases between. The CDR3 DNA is TGTGCCAGCAGGGGACGTATTAATTCACCCCTCCACTTT. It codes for CASRGRINSPLHF.

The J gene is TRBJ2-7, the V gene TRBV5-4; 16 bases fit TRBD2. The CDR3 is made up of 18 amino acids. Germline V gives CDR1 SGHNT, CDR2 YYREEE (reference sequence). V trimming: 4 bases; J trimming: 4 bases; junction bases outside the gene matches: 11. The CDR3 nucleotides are TGTGCCAGCAGCCCCGGGACTAGCGGGGGGGCTCTCTCTTACGAGCAGTACTTC. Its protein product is CASSPGTSGGALSYEQYF.